The 14 T cell receptor beta chains reported below all come from one sample, sequenced in a study of shared clonotypes between healthy human individuals. CD45RO-negative, CCR7-selected cells formed the naive CD8 fraction, which excluded terminally differentiated effector memory CD45RA+ cells. Here immunoSEQ multiplex PCR was the method, and the copy in TCRdb shows in-frame clones only, minus some. The sample comprises about 2.2 million clones, 93% of which are singletons, and about 1.7% rests with the top ten. The specimen was naive CD8+ T cells from PBMCs. These receptors were taken from a man aged 18-30 years in good health. Some clones in this sample may be carry-over from other donors' samples.

The chain links TRBV11-2 to TRBJ2-5; D not certain. The V gene lost 5 bases and the J gene lost 4 bases, with 8 bases spanning the gap. The CDR3 is 12 amino acids. Per the germline V gene, CDR1 is SGHAT and CDR2 is FQNNGV. The CDR3 DNA is TGTGCCAGCAGCGGGATGGGAGAGACCCAGTACTTC. Its protein product is CASSGMGETQYF.

The V and J genes are TRBV11-2 and TRBJ2-4, with unresolved D. The length of the CDR3 is 17 residues. V lost 1 base to trimming and J lost 1 base, with 14 bases between them. From germline, CDR1 is SGHAT and CDR2 FQNNGV. CDR3 bases: TGTGCCAGCAGCTTAGTCTTTCGGTCTCCTGCCAAAAACATTCAGTACTTC. This encodes CASSLVFRSPAKNIQYF.

In its sample, this clone was seen once. The chain joins TRBV16 to TRBJ1-1, with D perhaps TRBD1 (5 bases). Germline CDR1 reads KGHSY; CDR2 reads FQNENV. Trimming left V 3 bases short and J 1 base short, with 9 bases between. This CDR3 is built from 14 residues. CDR3 sequence reads: CASSHGTGNTEAFF. CDR3 DNA: TGTGCCAGCAGCCACGGAACAGGGAACACTGAAGCTTTCTTT.

This chain joins TRBV28 and TRBJ1-1; maybe TRBD1 (6 bases). The V and J ends lost 3 bases and 4 bases respectively, with 21 bases between them. Germline values: CDR1 MDHEN, CDR2 SYDVKM. The CDR3 consists of 17 residues. CDR3 sequence (DNA): TGTGCCAGCAGTTTTCTGCAATACAGGGAAAGGGGCACTGAAGCTTTCTTT. Its translation: CASSFLQYRERGTEAFF.

This chain connects TRBV6-5 to TRBJ2-7; 8 bases match TRBD2. The germline V gene has CDR1 MNHEY and CDR2 SVGAGI. V was pared by 6 bases and J by 5 bases, with 12 bases of the junction left unmatched. The CDR3 runs 15 residues. The CDR3 sequence: CASRPTSGHIHEQYF. CDR3 in DNA: TGTGCCAGCAGACCCACTAGCGGACATATCCACGAGCAGTACTTC.

The chain links TRBV28 to TRBJ2-7, with 8 nucleotides matching TRBD1. Germline trimming cut 1 base from V and 5 bases from J; bases unmatched to any gene: 4. From germline, CDR1 is MDHEN and CDR2 SYDVKM. The CDR3 loop spans 14 amino acids. This chain's CDR3 is CASSLFRGQDEQYF. DNA of the CDR3: TGTGCCAGCAGTTTATTCAGGGGACAGGACGAGCAGTACTTC.

The V call is TRBV7-8, the J call TRBJ2-1, with D unclear. The germline V gene has CDR1 SGHVS and CDR2 FQNEAQ. CDR3 length: 15 amino acids. Trimming removed 1 base at V and 0 bases at J, with 7 bases between. DNA of the CDR3: TGTGCCAGCAGCTTAGAGGGAACCTCCTACAATGAGCAGTTCTTC. Residues: CASSLEGTSYNEQFF.

The chain employs TRBV19 and TRBJ1-1, with D unresolved. The CDR3 runs to 14 residues. The ends were cut back, 8 bases at V and 0 bases at J, with 13 bases in the middle. Germline V CDR1 and CDR2: LNHDA, SQIVND (reference sequence). The CDR3 sequence is CASRTDYMNTEAFF. The CDR3 DNA reads TGTGCCAGTCGGACGGACTACATGAACACTGAAGCTTTCTTT.

V is TRBV7-6 and J is TRBJ2-2, with 13 bases identical to TRBD2. This CDR3 region has 16 residues. Germline assignment: CDR1 SGHVS and CDR2 FNYEAQ. The ends lost 4 bases at V and 4 bases at J; junction bases unmatched: 3. The CDR3 loop is CASSSTSGRITGELFF. The CDR3 DNA sequence: TGTGCCAGCAGCTCGACTAGCGGGAGGATCACCGGGGAGCTGTTTTTT.

The chain has TRBV19 and TRBJ2-1; D gene unclear. CDR1 is LNHDA and CDR2 is SQIVND in the germline V gene (reference sequence). The CDR3 consists of 13 residues. The germline V and J ends were trimmed by 1 base and 6 bases, with 7 bases remaining between them. CDR3 nucleotide sequence: TGTGCCAGTAGTATAGTTGGGGTCAATGAGCAGTTCTTC. It specifies CASSIVGVNEQFF.

This chain uses TRBV7-2 with TRBJ2-5, with D possibly TRBD1 on 6 matching bases. The germline gives CDR1 SGHTA, CDR2 FQGNSA. Trimming left V 1 base short and J 4 bases short, with 19 bases between. The CDR3 sequence is 17 residues long. CDR3 residues: CASSLDRVTGEGETQYF. CDR3 in DNA: TGTGCCAGCAGCTTAGACAGGGTGACGGGTGAAGGAGAGACCCAGTACTTC.

About this clone itself: This same CDR3 is encoded by further DNA sequences in the sample. CDR3 DNA: TGTGCCAGCAGTCCGCGGGGCGTGAACACTGAAGCTTTCTTT. Its translation: CASSPRGVNTEAFF. The chain joins TRBV27 to TRBJ1-1, with D possibly TRBD1 on 5 matching bases. Germline CDR1 reads MNHEY; CDR2 reads SMNVEV (reference sequence). The CDR3 length is 14 residues. V dropped 5 bases and J dropped 0 bases, with 10 bases sitting between them.

The chain carries TRBV5-1 and TRBJ1-1; a weak D match, TRBD1 (6 bases). Trimming pared 0 bases from V and 10 bases from J, leaving 19 bases between. The germline V gene has CDR1 SGHRS and CDR2 YFSETQ. The CDR3 has 15 residues. CDR3 residues: CASSLAVPGEEGAFF. CDR3 nucleotide sequence: TGCGCCAGCAGCTTGGCCGTGCCAGGGGAAGAGGGAGCTTTCTTT. The full variable domain, rest sourced from reference TRBV5-1 and TRBJ1-1, is KAGVTQTPRYLIKTRGQQVTLSCSPISGHRSVSWYQQTPGQGLQFLFEYFSETQRNKGNFPGRFSGRQFSNSRSEMNVSTLELGDSALYLCASSLAVPGEEGAFFGQGTRLTVV.

This chain connects TRBV27 to TRBJ1-2; tentatively, D is TRBD1 (5 bases). The CDR3 is made up of 16 amino acids. Trimming took off 6 bases at V and 4 bases at J, with 21 bases between the two ends. Germline V lookup: CDR1 MNHEY, CDR2 SMNVEV (reference sequence). CDR3 sequence: CASSFRNAGAAYGYTF. The DNA for the CDR3 is TGTGCCAGCAGCTTTCGTAATGCCGGGGCCGCCTATGGCTACACCTTC.